This TCR beta chain was documented in a study of patients and donors after allogeneic stem cell transplantation. TCRdb redid the calling of the RT-PCR reads with MiXCR, one entry per CDR3 protein. Of approximately 200,000 distinct CDR3 sequences in the sample, roughly two fifths were seen once. The sequenced material came from blood, either unsorted or a sorted T cell fraction (not recorded which). The origin of this receptor is a human donor who was either an allogeneic HSCT recipient or a stem cell or donor lymphocyte infusion donor (not recorded which). It is not recorded whose cells these are; they may come from a transplant donor.

The CDR3 protein is CSARLVYEQYF. The CDR3 bases are TGCAGTGCTCGACTAGTCTACGAGCAGTACTTC. The J gene is TRBJ2-7, the V gene TRBV20-1, with D tentatively TRBD2 (6 bases). CDR1 is DFQATT, CDR2 SNEGSKA, per germline (reference sequence). Trimming pared 5 bases from V and 3 bases from J, leaving 8 bases between. The CDR3 sequence is 11 residues long.